A selection of T cell receptor beta chains follows, all from one sample in a study of shared clonotypes between healthy human individuals. TCRdb's table, derived via immunoSEQ multiplex PCR, lists solely in-frame clones and lacks some. The repertoire includes 2 million to 2.5 million clones, approximately 96% of them detected once, and 0.13% sits in the top ten. Input material: naive CD4+ T cells sorted from blood. The receptors stem from a man aged 18 to 29 in good health. CDR3s include the opening cysteine and the closing phenylalanine or tryptophan. D genes are given only for firm matches. Only some rows state a clone size, as once, few, many or a class for expanded clones.

>.|TRBV7-2|TRBD1|TRBJ1-2
CASSRQGTNYGYTF
TGTGCCAGCAGTCGACAGGGGACTAACTATGGCTACACCTTC
>.|TRBV28|.|TRBJ2-5
CASSTRPVQETQYF
TGTGCCAGCAGCACAAGGCCGGTCCAAGAGACCCAGTACTTC
>.|TRBV25-1|.|TRBJ1-4
CASSNRESTLFF
TGTGCCAGCAGCAACAGGGAAAGCACACTGTTTTTT
>few|TRBV6-1|.|TRBJ2-5
CASSEIRVGYQETQYF
TGTGCCAGCAGTGAAATCAGGGTTGGGTACCAAGAGACCCAGTACTTC
>.|TRBV7-2|.|TRBJ2-5
CASSLMGRGIETQYF
TGTGCCAGCAGCTTAATGGGCAGGGGTATCGAGACCCAGTACTTC
>.|TRBV5-1|.|TRBJ2-3
CASSLDTLADTQYF
TGCGCCAGCAGCTTGGATACCTTGGCAGATACGCAGTATTTT
>once|TRBV6-9|.|TRBJ2-7
CASSYAQGTLHEQYF
TGTGCCAGCAGTTACGCCCAGGGGACCCTACACGAGCAGTACTTC
>.|TRBV23-1|.|TRBJ1-2
CASSQGGRDGYTF
TGCGCCAGCAGTCAGGGGGGTAGGGATGGCTACACCTTC
>.|TRBV19|.|TRBJ1-6
CASRSTGTGDNSPLHF
TGTGCCAGTAGATCCACCGGGACCGGCGATAATTCACCCCTCCACTTT
>.|TRBV4-3|.|TRBJ1-2
CASSQGAANNNYGYTF
TGCGCCAGCAGCCAAGGGGCAGCCAACAACAACTATGGCTACACCTTC
>.|TRBV28|.|TRBJ1-5
CASIWGGEINQPQHF
TGTGCCAGCATTTGGGGGGGGGAGATCAATCAGCCCCAGCATTTT
>.|TRBV28|.|TRBJ2-7
CASSFYSSYEQYF
TGTGCCAGCAGTTTCTACAGCTCCTACGAGCAGTACTTC
>.|TRBV19|TRBD1|TRBJ1-6
CASSITGTGRSPLHF
TGTGCCAGTAGTATTACCGGGACAGGGCGTTCACCCCTCCACTTT
>.|TRBV6-5|TRBD1|TRBJ1-1
CASRRSQGAHTEAFF
TGTGCCAGCAGACGTAGTCAGGGGGCGCACACTGAAGCTTTCTTT
>.|TRBV10-3|TRBD1|TRBJ1-4
CAISPGQATNEKLFF
TGTGCCATCAGTCCAGGACAGGCAACTAATGAAAAACTGTTTTTT
>.|TRBV29-1|.|TRBJ2-1
CSVENVGAEQFF
TGCAGCGTTGAAAACGTGGGCGCAGAGCAGTTCTTC
>once|TRBV7-2|.|TRBJ1-6
CASSLELASSYNSPLHF
TGTGCCAGCAGCTTAGAGCTCGCAAGCTCCTATAATTCACCCCTCCACTTT
>.|TRBV2|TRBD1|TRBJ2-5
CASSFQGVYQETQYF
TGTGCCAGCAGTTTCCAGGGGGTATACCAAGAGACCCAGTACTTC
>.|TRBV7-9|TRBD1|TRBJ1-1
CASSPPGQGTLNTEAFF
TGTGCCAGCAGCCCACCGGGACAGGGGACCTTGAACACTGAAGCTTTCTTT